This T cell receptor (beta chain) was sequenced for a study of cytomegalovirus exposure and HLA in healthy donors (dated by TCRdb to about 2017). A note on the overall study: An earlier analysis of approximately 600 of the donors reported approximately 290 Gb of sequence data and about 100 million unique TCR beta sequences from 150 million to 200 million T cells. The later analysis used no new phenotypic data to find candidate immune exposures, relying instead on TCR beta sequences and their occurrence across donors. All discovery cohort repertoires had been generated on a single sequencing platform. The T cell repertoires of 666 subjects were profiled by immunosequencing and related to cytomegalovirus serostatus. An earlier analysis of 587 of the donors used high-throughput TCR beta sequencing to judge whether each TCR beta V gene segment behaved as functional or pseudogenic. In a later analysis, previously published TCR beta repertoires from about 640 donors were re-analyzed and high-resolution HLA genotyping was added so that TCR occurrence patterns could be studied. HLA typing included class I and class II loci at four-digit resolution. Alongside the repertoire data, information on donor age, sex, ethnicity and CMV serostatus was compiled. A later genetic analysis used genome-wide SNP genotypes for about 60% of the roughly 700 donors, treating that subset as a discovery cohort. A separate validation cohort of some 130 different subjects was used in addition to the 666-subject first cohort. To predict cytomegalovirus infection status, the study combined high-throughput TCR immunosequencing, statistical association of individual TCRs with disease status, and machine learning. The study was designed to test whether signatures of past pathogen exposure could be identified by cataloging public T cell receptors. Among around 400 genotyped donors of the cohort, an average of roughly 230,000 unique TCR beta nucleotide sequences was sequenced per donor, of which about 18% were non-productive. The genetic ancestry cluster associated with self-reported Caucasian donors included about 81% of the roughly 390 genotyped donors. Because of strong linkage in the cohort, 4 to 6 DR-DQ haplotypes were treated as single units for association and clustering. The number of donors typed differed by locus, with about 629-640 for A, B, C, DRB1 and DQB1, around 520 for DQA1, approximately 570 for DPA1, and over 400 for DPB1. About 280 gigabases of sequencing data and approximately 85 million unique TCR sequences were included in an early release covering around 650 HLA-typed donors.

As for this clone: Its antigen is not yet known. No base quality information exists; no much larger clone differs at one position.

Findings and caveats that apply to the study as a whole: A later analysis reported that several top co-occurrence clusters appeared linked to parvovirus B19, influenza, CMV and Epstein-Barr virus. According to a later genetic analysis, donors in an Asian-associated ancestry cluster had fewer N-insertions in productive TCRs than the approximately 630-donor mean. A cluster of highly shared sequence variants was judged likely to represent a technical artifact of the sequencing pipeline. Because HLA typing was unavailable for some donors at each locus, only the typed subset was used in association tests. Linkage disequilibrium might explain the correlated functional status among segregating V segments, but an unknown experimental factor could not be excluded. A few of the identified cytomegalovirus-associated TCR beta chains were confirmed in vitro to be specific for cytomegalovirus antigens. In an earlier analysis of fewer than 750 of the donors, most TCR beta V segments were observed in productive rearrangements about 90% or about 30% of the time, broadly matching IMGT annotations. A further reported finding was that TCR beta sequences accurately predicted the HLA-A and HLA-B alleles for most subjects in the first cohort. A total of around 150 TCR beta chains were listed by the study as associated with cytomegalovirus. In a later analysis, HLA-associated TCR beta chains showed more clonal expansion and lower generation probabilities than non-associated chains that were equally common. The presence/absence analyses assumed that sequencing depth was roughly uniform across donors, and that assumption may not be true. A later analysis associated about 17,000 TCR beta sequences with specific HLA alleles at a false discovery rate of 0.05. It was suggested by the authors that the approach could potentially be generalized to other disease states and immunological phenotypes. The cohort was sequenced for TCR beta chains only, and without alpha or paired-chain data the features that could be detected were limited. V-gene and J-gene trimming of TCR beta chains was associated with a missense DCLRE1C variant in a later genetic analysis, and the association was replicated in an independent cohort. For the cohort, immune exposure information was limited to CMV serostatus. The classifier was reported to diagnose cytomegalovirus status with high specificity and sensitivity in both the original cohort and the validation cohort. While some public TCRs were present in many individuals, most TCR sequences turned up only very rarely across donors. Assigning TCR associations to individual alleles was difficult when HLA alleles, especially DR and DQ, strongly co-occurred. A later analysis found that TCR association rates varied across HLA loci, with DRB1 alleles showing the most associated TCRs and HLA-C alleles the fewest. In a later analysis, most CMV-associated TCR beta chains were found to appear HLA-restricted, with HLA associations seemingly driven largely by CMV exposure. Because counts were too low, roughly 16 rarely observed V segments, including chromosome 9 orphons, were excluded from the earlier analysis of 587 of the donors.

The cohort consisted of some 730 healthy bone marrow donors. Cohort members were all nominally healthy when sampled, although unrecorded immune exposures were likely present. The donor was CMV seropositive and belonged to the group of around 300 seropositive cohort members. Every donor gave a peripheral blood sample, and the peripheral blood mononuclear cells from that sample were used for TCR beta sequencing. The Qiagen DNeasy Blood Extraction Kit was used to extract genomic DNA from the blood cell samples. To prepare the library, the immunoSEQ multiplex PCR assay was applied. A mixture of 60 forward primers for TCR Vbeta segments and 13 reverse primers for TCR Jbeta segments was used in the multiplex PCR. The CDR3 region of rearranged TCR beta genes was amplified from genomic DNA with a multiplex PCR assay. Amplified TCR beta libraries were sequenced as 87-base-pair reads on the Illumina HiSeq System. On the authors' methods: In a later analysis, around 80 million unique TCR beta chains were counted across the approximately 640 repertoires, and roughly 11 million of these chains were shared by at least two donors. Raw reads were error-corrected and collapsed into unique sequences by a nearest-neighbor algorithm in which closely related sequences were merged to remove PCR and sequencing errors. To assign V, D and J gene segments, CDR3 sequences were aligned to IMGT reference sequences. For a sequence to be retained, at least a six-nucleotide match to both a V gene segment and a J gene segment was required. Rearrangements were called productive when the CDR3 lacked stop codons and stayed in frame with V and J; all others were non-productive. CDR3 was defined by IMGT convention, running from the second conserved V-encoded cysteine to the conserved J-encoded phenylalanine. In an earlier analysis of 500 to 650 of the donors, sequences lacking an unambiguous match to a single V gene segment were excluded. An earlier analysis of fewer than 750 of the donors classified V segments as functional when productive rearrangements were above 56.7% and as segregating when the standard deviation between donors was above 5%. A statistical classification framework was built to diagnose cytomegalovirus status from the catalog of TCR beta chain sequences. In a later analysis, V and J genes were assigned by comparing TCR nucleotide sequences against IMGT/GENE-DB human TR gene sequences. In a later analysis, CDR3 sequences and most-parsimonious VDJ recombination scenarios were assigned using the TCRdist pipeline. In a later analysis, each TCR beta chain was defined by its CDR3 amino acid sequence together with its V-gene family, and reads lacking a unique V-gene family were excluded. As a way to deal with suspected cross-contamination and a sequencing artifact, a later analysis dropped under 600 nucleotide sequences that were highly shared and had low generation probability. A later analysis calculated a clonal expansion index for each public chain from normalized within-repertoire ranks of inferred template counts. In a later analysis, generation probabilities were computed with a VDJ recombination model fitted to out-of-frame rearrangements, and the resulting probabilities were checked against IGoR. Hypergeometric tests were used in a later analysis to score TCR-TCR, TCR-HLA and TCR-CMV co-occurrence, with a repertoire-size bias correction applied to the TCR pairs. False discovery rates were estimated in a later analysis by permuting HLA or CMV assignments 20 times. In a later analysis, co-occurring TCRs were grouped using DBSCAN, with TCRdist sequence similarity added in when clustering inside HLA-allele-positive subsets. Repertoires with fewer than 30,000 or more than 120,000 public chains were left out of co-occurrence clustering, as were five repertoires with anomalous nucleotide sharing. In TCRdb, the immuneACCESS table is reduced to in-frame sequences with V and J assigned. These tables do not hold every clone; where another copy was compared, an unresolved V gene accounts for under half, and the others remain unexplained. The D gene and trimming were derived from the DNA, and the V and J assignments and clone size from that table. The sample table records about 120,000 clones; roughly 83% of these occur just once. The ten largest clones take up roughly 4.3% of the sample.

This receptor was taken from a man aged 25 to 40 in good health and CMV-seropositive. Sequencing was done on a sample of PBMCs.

At the DNA level, the sequence is TGTGCCAGCAGTGCGGGGAGCGCGGACTACGAGCAGTACTTC. The encoded protein is CASSAGSADYEQYF. Here the chain combines TRBV5-4 and TRBJ2-7, with a weak D call of TRBD2 (6 bases match). CDR1 and CDR2 are read off the germline V gene (reference sequence) as SGHNT and YYREEE. The CDR3 measures 14 amino acids from cysteine to phenylalanine. Here the CDR3 DNA is all that survives: 42 bases in frame from base 1. V lost 5 bases and J lost 3 bases; the stretch between them is 15 bases long.